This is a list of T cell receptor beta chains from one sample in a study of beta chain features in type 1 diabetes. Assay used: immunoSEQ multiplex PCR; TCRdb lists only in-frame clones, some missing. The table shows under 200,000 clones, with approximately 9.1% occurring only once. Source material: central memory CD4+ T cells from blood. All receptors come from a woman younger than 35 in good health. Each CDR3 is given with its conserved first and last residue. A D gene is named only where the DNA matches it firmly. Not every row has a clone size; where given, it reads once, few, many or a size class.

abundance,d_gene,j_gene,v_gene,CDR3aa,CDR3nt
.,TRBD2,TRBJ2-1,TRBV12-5,CASGLISGGADGQFF,TGTGCTAGTGGTTTGATTAGCGGGGGGGCTGATGGGCAGTTCTTC
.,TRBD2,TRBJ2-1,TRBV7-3,CASSGTSGGFDEQFF,TGTGCCAGCAGCGGGACTAGCGGGGGGTTCGATGAGCAGTTCTTC
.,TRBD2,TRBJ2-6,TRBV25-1,CASSGDYSGANVLTF,TGTGCCAGCAGTGGGGACTACTCTGGGGCCAACGTCCTGACTTTC
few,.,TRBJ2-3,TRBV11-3,CASSLRYTDTQYF,TGTGCCAGCAGCTTGCGGTACACAGATACGCAGTATTTT
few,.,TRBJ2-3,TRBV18,CASSTELASTDTQYF,TGTGCCAGCTCAACCGAACTAGCATCCACAGATACGCAGTATTTT
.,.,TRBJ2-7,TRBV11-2,CASSLEGAGRGYEQYF,TGTGCCAGCAGCTTAGAGGGCGCGGGACGGGGGTACGAGCAGTACTTC
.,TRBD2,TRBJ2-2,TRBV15,CATSTLRGLAVNTGELFF,TGTGCCACCAGCACGCTACGGGGACTAGCTGTGAACACCGGGGAGCTGTTTTTT
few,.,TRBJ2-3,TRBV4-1,CASTSEGMIGPDTQYF,TGCGCCAGCACCTCGGAGGGGATGATTGGTCCAGATACGCAGTATTTT
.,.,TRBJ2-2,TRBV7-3,CASRPDSNTGELFF,TGTGCCAGCAGACCGGACAGTAACACCGGGGAGCTGTTTTTT
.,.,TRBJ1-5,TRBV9,CASSVTGNQPQHF,TGTGCCAGCAGCGTTACAGGGAATCAGCCCCAGCATTTT
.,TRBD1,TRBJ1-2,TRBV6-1,CASSEGRTGPYGYTF,TGTGCCAGCAGTGAAGGAAGGACAGGGCCCTATGGCTACACCTTC
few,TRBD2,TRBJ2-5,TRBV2,CASSGSSGQETQYF,TGTGCCAGCAGTGGTTCTAGCGGCCAAGAGACCCAGTACTTC
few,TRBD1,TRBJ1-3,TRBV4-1,CASSRQGSGNTIYF,TGCGCCAGCAGCCGACAGGGTTCTGGAAACACCATATATTTT
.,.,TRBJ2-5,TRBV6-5,CASSYSTGQETQYF,TGTGCCAGCAGTTACTCGACGGGGCAAGAGACCCAGTACTTC
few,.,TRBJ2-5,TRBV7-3,CASSLDSGDQTQYF,TGTGCCAGCAGCTTAGACTCTGGCGACCAGACCCAGTACTTC
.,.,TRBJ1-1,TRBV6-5,CASSSLSYRANTEAFF,TGTGCCAGCAGTTCGCTGAGTTACAGGGCCAACACTGAAGCTTTCTTT
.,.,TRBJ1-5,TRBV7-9,CASSLQGDQPQHF,TGTGCCAGCAGCTTACAAGGGGATCAGCCCCAGCATTTT
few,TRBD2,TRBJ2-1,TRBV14,CASSPLAGGYNEQFF,TGTGCCAGCAGCCCTCTAGCGGGAGGATACAATGAGCAGTTCTTC
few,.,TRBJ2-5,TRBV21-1,CASSRGLADPAETQYF,TGTGCCAGCAGCAGGGGACTAGCGGATCCCGCGGAGACCCAGTACTTC
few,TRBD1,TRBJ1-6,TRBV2,CASSGQGGSPLHF,TGTGCCAGCAGCGGACAGGGCGGGTCACCCCTCCACTTT
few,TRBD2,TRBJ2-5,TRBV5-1,CASSSGLAEQETQYF,TGCGCCAGCAGCTCGGGACTAGCGGAACAAGAGACCCAGTACTTC
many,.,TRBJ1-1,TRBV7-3,CASSGELNTEAFF,TGTGCCAGCAGTGGGGAGCTGAACACTGAAGCTTTCTTT
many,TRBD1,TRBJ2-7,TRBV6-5,CASSYRGTGGDEQYF,TGTGCCAGCAGTTACAGGGGAACAGGGGGAGACGAGCAGTACTTC
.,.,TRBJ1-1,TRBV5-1,CASSLVARLNTEAFF,TGCGCCAGCAGCTTGGTAGCCCGACTGAACACTGAAGCTTTCTTT
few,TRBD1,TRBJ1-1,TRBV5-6,CASSLDRGGMHTEAFF,TGTGCCAGCAGCCTGGACAGGGGCGGTATGCACACTGAAGCTTTCTTT
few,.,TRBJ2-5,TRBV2,CASSLDRNQETQYF,TGTGCCAGCAGCCTCGACAGGAACCAAGAGACCCAGTACTTC
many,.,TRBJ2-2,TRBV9,CASSTRSSGELFF,TGTGCCAGCAGCACCCGGAGCTCCGGGGAGCTGTTTTTT
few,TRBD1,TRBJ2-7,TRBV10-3,CAIKGTGGSYEQYF,TGTGCCATCAAGGGGACAGGGGGATCCTACGAGCAGTACTTC
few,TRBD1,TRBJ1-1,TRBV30,CAWTRGQAGEEAFF,TGTGCCTGGACTCGGGGACAGGCTGGAGAGGAAGCTTTCTTT
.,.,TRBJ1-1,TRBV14,CASSQGGNTEAFF,TGTGCCAGCAGCCAAGGAGGGAACACTGAAGCTTTCTTT
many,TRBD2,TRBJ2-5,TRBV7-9,CASLGTSGSGETQYF,TGTGCCAGCCTGGGGACTAGCGGGAGTGGAGAGACCCAGTACTTC
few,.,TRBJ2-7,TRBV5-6,CASSVPNYEQYF,TGTGCCAGCAGCGTCCCCAACTACGAGCAGTACTTC
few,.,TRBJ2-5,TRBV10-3,CAISEGLTGQETQYF,TGTGCCATCAGTGAGGGGTTAACGGGTCAAGAGACCCAGTACTTC
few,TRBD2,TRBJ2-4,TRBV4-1,CASSQGLAGGLAKNIQYF,TGCGCCAGCAGCCAAGGGCTAGCGGGAGGATTAGCCAAAAACATTCAGTACTTC
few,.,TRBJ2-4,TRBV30,CAWKVGGGDIQYF,TGTGCCTGGAAAGTCGGTGGCGGGGACATTCAGTACTTC
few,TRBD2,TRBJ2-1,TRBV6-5,CASSYAGESYNEQFF,TGTGCCAGCAGTTACGCGGGAGAATCCTACAATGAGCAGTTCTTC
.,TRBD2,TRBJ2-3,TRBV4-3,CASSQDLLAGGGTDTQYF,TGCGCCAGCAGCCAAGATCTCCTAGCGGGGGGGGGCACAGATACGCAGTATTTT
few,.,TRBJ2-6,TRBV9,CASSVDSSGANVLTF,TGTGCCAGCAGCGTGGACTCCTCTGGGGCCAACGTCCTGACTTTC
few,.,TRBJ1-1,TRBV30,CAWNLGGLNTEAFF,TGTGCCTGGAACTTGGGGGGACTGAACACTGAAGCTTTCTTT
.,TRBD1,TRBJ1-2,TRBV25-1,CASMGQGIRGGYTF,TGTGCCAGCATGGGACAGGGGATCCGAGGGGGCTACACCTTC
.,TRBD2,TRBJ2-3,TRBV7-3,CASSPGGTGVWGTQYF,TGTGCCAGCAGCCCGGGAGGGACTGGCGTTTGGGGTACGCAGTATTTT
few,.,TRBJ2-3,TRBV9,CASSASRDTTDTQYF,TGTGCCAGCAGCGCCAGCCGGGACACCACAGATACGCAGTATTTT
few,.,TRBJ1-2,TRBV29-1,CSVVDSYGYTF,TGCAGCGTAGTGGACAGCTATGGCTACACCTTC
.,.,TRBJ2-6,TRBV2,CASSLGRAYGANVLTF,TGTGCCAGCAGTTTGGGCAGGGCATACGGGGCCAACGTCCTGACTTTC
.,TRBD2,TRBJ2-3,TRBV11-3,CASSLTSGRAPAYF,TGTGCCAGCAGTCTAACTAGCGGGAGGGCCCCGGCGTATTTT
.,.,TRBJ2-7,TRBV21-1,CASSNQPRQGYEQYF,TGTGCCAGCAGCAACCAACCTCGACAGGGCTACGAGCAGTACTTC
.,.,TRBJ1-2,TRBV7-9,CASSLAGLGYGYTF,TGTGCCAGCAGCTTAGCGGGCCTCGGCTATGGCTACACCTTC
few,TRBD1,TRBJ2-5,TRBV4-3,CASSPGQGEGTQYF,TGCGCCAGCAGCCCGGGACAGGGAGAAGGAACCCAGTACTTC
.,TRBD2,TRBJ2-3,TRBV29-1,CSVYSGGTDTQYF,TGCAGCGTGTATAGCGGGGGGACAGATACGCAGTATTTT
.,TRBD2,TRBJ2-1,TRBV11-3,CASSLVTFVLREGPYNEQFF,TGTGCCAGCAGCTTAGTGACGTTTGTTCTGCGGGAGGGCCCCTACAATGAGCAGTTCTTC
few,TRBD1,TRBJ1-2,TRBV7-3,CARTGSCGYTF,TGTGCCAGGACAGGGTCGTGTGGCTACACCTTC
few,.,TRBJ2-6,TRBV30,CAWSISLGSGANVLTF,TGTGCCTGGAGTATTAGCCTCGGATCTGGGGCCAACGTCCTGACTTTC
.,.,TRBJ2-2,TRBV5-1,CASSGGVPGSTGELFF,TGCGCCAGCAGCGGGGGCGTTCCAGGGAGCACCGGGGAGCTGTTTTTT